The text below deals with one T cell receptor beta chain. Its antigen is not identified. The data originate from a study of chemoradiotherapy in HPV16-positive cancers. Overall study: Candidate HPV-specific clones and shared TCR motifs came from a couple of HPV16-positive patients. Study findings and constraints: Non-HPV-specific T cells did not expand in tumors during treatment, whereas candidate HPV-specific clones and E7-related motifs did. Only a couple of HPV16-positive patients supplied the functional HPV-specificity definition.

Repertoires were sampled repeatedly during chemoradiotherapy. Generated by immunoSEQ multiplex PCR, the TCRdb table keeps only in-frame clones and is missing some. This table has some 12,000 clones, about 90% appearing once. Germline CDR1 reads SEHNR; CDR2 reads FQNEAQ (reference sequence). The V and J ends lost 1 base and 3 bases respectively, with 16 bases between them. The CDR3 has 16 residues. The receptor was isolated from a human donor with HPV-associated anogenital cancer. The chain joins TRBV7-9 to TRBJ2-7; D perhaps matches TRBD1 (6 bases). Here the sequenced sample was blood, taken from a patient who underwent chemoradiotherapy. This CDR3 is CASSLGGQGPYYEQYF. CDR3 coding DNA: TGTGCCAGCAGCTTAGGGGGGCAGGGGCCCTACTACGAGCAGTACTTC. Full variable domain (missing parts from reference TRBV7-9 and TRBJ2-7): DTGVSQNPRHKITKRGQNVTFRCDPISEHNRLYWYRQTLGQGPEFLTYFQNEAQLEKSRLLSDRFSAERPKGSFSTLEIQRTEQGDSAMYLCASSLGGQGPYYEQYFGPGTRLTVT.